This T cell receptor beta chain comes out of a study of shared clonotypes between healthy human individuals. Whole-study findings and limits: Clonotype sharing across a few donors was observed for roughly 5% of naive CD4 clonotypes. Sampling involved blood alone; tissue repertoires likely differ.

Researchers divided each subset's genomic DNA evenly across several immunoSEQ plates. Assay used: immunoSEQ multiplex PCR; TCRdb lists only in-frame clones, some missing. The data show about 2.3 million clones, around 90% seen once. Of note for this clone: Its antigen is unknown.

J gave up 5 bases and V 6 bases, and 10 bases lay outside the gene matches. CDR1 SGHNT and CDR2 YYREEE come from the germline V gene (reference sequence). This CDR3 comprises 16 residues. Input material: naive CD4+ T cells from PBMCs. Specified subset: CD45RA+ positively selected. This clonotype originated in a man between 18 and 35 years old in good health. Some clones in this sample may be carry-over from other donors' samples. The rearrangement links TRBV5-4 to TRBJ2-5; 13 nucleotides line up with TRBD2. The CDR3 loop reads CASKTTSGRAFETQYF. DNA of the CDR3: TGTGCCAGCAAAACAACTAGCGGGAGGGCCTTCGAGACCCAGTACTTC.